The TCR beta chain described here comes from a study of memory CD4+ T cells and cytomegalovirus serostatus. TCRdb's copy holds only in-frame clones and misses some; the assay was immunoSEQ multiplex PCR. The repertoire holds 35,000 to 50,000 clones, with about three quarters as singletons. The sort gate was single viable CD3+CD4+CD8-CD45RO+ cells for memory CD4+ T cells. The TCR originated in an adult in good health and CMV-seronegative. Sample: memory CD4+ T cells from blood.

As DNA, the CDR3 is TGTGCCTCGGATCCGGGACAGGGGTACTATGGCTACACCTTC. This codes for CASDPGQGYYGYTF. J is TRBJ1-2 and V is TRBV25-1, with 10 nucleotides matching TRBD1. The CDR3 covers 14 residues. The V and J ends lost 11 bases and 3 bases, in that order; junction bases with no gene match: 9. From germline, CDR1 is MGHDK and CDR2 SYGVNS.